The rows below give T cell receptor beta chains drawn from one sample of a study of cytomegalovirus exposure and HLA in healthy donors. Method: immunoSEQ multiplex PCR; TCRdb's copy keeps in-frame clones and lacks some. This sample lists around 150,000 clones; its ten largest clones have roughly 3%. The sample comprised PBMCs. These receptors were taken from a man in his forties in good health and CMV-seronegative. The CDR3 runs from the conserved cysteine through the conserved F or W. The D gene is left open where the match is weak.

CDR3nt: TGTGCCAGCAGCGAGTTGAACACTGAAGCTTTCTTT
CDR3aa: CASSELNTEAFF
v_gene: TRBV7-9
j_gene: TRBJ1-1
d_gene: -

CDR3nt: TGTGCCAGCATGGGACAGGGATCATCCGGCTACACCTTC
CDR3aa: CASMGQGSSGYTF
v_gene: TRBV5-6
j_gene: TRBJ1-2
d_gene: TRBD1

CDR3nt: TGTGCCACCACCGGGCGGGGGGCCGCGGATACGCAGTATTTT
CDR3aa: CATTGRGAADTQYF
v_gene: TRBV6-6
j_gene: TRBJ2-3
d_gene: TRBD2

CDR3nt: TGTGCCAGCAGCTTAGCAGGCAGCGCGAATCAGCCCCAGCATTTT
CDR3aa: CASSLAGSANQPQHF
v_gene: TRBV7-2
j_gene: TRBJ1-5
d_gene: -

CDR3nt: TGCGCCAGCATGGCGCAGGATAGCAATCAGCCCCAGCATTTT
CDR3aa: CASMAQDSNQPQHF
v_gene: TRBV10-1
j_gene: TRBJ1-5
d_gene: -

CDR3nt: TGTGCCAGCCAGCGGGGGGGGACAGATACGCAGTATTTT
CDR3aa: CASQRGGTDTQYF
v_gene: TRBV7-3
j_gene: TRBJ2-3
d_gene: TRBD2

CDR3nt: TGTGCCAGCAGTTACTCCGGGGTGGCGAACTATGGCTACACCTTC
CDR3aa: CASSYSGVANYGYTF
v_gene: TRBV6-5
j_gene: TRBJ1-2
d_gene: -

CDR3nt: TGTGCCAGCAGTTATAGGCCAGCGGGAGAAACCGGGGAGCTGTTTTTT
CDR3aa: CASSYRPAGETGELFF
v_gene: TRBV6-5
j_gene: TRBJ2-2
d_gene: TRBD2

CDR3nt: TGTGCCAGCAGTAAGGGACTAGCGGTTTACAATGAGCAGTTCTTC
CDR3aa: CASSKGLAVYNEQFF
v_gene: TRBV6-6
j_gene: TRBJ2-1
d_gene: TRBD2

CDR3nt: TGTGCCAGTAACAGGGTGGTCACAGATACGCAGTATTTT
CDR3aa: CASNRVVTDTQYF
v_gene: TRBV19
j_gene: TRBJ2-3
d_gene: -

CDR3nt: TGTGCCAGCAGCCGGACAGGGTTATATGGCTACACCTTC
CDR3aa: CASSRTGLYGYTF
v_gene: TRBV9
j_gene: TRBJ1-2
d_gene: TRBD1

CDR3nt: TGTGCCAGCAGCCTTACAGGGGGAGGAGAGACCCAGTACTTC
CDR3aa: CASSLTGGGETQYF
v_gene: TRBV5-4
j_gene: TRBJ2-5
d_gene: TRBD1

CDR3nt: TGTGCCAGCAGCCCGAGGGCCGCGGGGGAGTACCAAGAGACCCAGTACTTC
CDR3aa: CASSPRAAGEYQETQYF
v_gene: TRBV7-6
j_gene: TRBJ2-5
d_gene: TRBD2

CDR3nt: TGTGCCAGCAGCTTGCCTGAGTTTACTAAAAACTCCTACAATGAGCAGTTCTTC
CDR3aa: CASSLPEFTKNSYNEQFF
v_gene: TRBV7-9
j_gene: TRBJ2-1
d_gene: -

CDR3nt: TGTGCCAGCAGTGTGCGGGGGGGCGCAGATACGCAGTATTTT
CDR3aa: CASSVRGGADTQYF
v_gene: TRBV2
j_gene: TRBJ2-3
d_gene: TRBD2

CDR3nt: TGTGCCAGCAGTTTAGGCGGGGCGGGTTATGACGAGCAGTACTTC
CDR3aa: CASSLGGAGYDEQYF
v_gene: TRBV28
j_gene: TRBJ2-7
d_gene: -

CDR3nt: TGTGCCAGCACCTACCATTCGGGGGGGCCCAGCGAGCAGTACTTC
CDR3aa: CASTYHSGGPSEQYF
v_gene: TRBV6-1
j_gene: TRBJ2-7
d_gene: TRBD2

CDR3nt: TGTGCCAGTAGGCAGGGGACGAGTAATAAGGCTAATGAAAAACTGTTTTTT
CDR3aa: CASRQGTSNKANEKLFF
v_gene: TRBV19
j_gene: TRBJ1-4
d_gene: -

CDR3nt: TGTGCCAGCAGCTTTAGACAGGGAGCCTACGAGCAGTACTTC
CDR3aa: CASSFRQGAYEQYF
v_gene: TRBV5-4
j_gene: TRBJ2-7
d_gene: TRBD1

CDR3nt: TGTGCCAGCACCCCGGGTCACCCAAATCAGCCCCAGCATTTT
CDR3aa: CASTPGHPNQPQHF
v_gene: TRBV6-1
j_gene: TRBJ1-5
d_gene: -

CDR3nt: TGTGCCATCAGCGAGGGTTACTCGGACACTGAAGCTTTCTTT
CDR3aa: CAISEGYSDTEAFF
v_gene: TRBV10-3
j_gene: TRBJ1-1
d_gene: -

CDR3nt: TGCGCCAGCAGCTTGGGAGCGGGGTCCTACGAGCAGTACTTC
CDR3aa: CASSLGAGSYEQYF
v_gene: TRBV5-1
j_gene: TRBJ2-7
d_gene: TRBD2

CDR3nt: TGTGCCAGCAGCGCCGGGACTAGCACAGATACGCAGTATTTT
CDR3aa: CASSAGTSTDTQYF
v_gene: TRBV9
j_gene: TRBJ2-3
d_gene: -

CDR3nt: TGTGCCAGCAGTTTCGGACAGGGGAAGCGAGGCTACACCTTC
CDR3aa: CASSFGQGKRGYTF
v_gene: TRBV28
j_gene: TRBJ1-2
d_gene: TRBD1

CDR3nt: TGCAGCGTTCTGCGGGGCGCAAATGGCTACACCTTC
CDR3aa: CSVLRGANGYTF
v_gene: TRBV29-1
j_gene: TRBJ1-2
d_gene: -

CDR3nt: TGCGCCAGCAGCTTGCCGGGTAGCACAGATACGCAGTATTTT
CDR3aa: CASSLPGSTDTQYF
v_gene: TRBV5-1
j_gene: TRBJ2-3
d_gene: -

CDR3nt: TGTGCCAGCAGCATCCTATCCGGACAGGGTTCGAGGGGTAATCAGCCCCAGCATTTT
CDR3aa: CASSILSGQGSRGNQPQHF
v_gene: TRBV5-6
j_gene: TRBJ1-5
d_gene: TRBD1

CDR3nt: TGTGCCAGCAGTGACATGGGACTAGCGGGGGCAATCGATGAGCAGTTCTTC
CDR3aa: CASSDMGLAGAIDEQFF
v_gene: TRBV25-1
j_gene: TRBJ2-1
d_gene: TRBD2

CDR3nt: TGTGCCAGCAGTTACTCCCTTGCGGGGTGGTCCTACGAGCAGTACTTC
CDR3aa: CASSYSLAGWSYEQYF
v_gene: TRBV6-5
j_gene: TRBJ2-7
d_gene: -

CDR3nt: TGTGCCAGCAGTCGAAAGTTAGCGGGGAATCAAGAGACCCAGTACTTC
CDR3aa: CASSRKLAGNQETQYF
v_gene: TRBV21-1
j_gene: TRBJ2-5
d_gene: -

CDR3nt: TGTGCCAGCAGGAAGCTCGACAGGGGAACTAATGAAAAACTGTTTTTT
CDR3aa: CASRKLDRGTNEKLFF
v_gene: TRBV27
j_gene: TRBJ1-4
d_gene: TRBD1

CDR3nt: TGTGCCAGCACCGTGGACAGAGACTATGGCTACACCTTC
CDR3aa: CASTVDRDYGYTF
v_gene: TRBV28
j_gene: TRBJ1-2
d_gene: -

CDR3nt: TGTGCCAGCATTCCCGAACTGGGGGGGTCCTACGAGCAGTACTTC
CDR3aa: CASIPELGGSYEQYF
v_gene: TRBV7-2
j_gene: TRBJ2-7
d_gene: TRBD2

CDR3nt: TGTGCCATCAGTGAGTCTCCAGCGGGGGGGTCGTTATACAATGAGCAGTTCTTC
CDR3aa: CAISESPAGGSLYNEQFF
v_gene: TRBV10-3
j_gene: TRBJ2-1
d_gene: TRBD2

CDR3nt: TGTGCCAGCAGTGGGGACAGGAGGACTAATGAAAAACTGTTTTTT
CDR3aa: CASSGDRRTNEKLFF
v_gene: TRBV25-1
j_gene: TRBJ1-4
d_gene: TRBD1

CDR3nt: TGTGCCAGCAGTCGACTAGCGGGGGCCCCGGCGGATACGCAGTATTTT
CDR3aa: CASSRLAGAPADTQYF
v_gene: TRBV5-4
j_gene: TRBJ2-3
d_gene: TRBD2

CDR3nt: TGTGCCAGCAGCCCGGGACTAGCCGGGTCCCAGTACTTC
CDR3aa: CASSPGLAGSQYF
v_gene: TRBV7-6
j_gene: TRBJ2-5
d_gene: TRBD2

CDR3nt: TGTGCCAGCAGTTACTCCATGAACACTGAAGCTTTCTTT
CDR3aa: CASSYSMNTEAFF
v_gene: TRBV6-5
j_gene: TRBJ1-1
d_gene: -

CDR3nt: TGCGCCAGCAGCTTGGAGGGTGGGAGGGGAGATACGCAGTATTTT
CDR3aa: CASSLEGGRGDTQYF
v_gene: TRBV5-1
j_gene: TRBJ2-3
d_gene: TRBD2

CDR3nt: TGCGCCAGCAGCTTTGGGGGACAGGCCTCCTACAATGAGCAGTTCTTC
CDR3aa: CASSFGGQASYNEQFF
v_gene: TRBV5-1
j_gene: TRBJ2-1
d_gene: TRBD1